This T cell receptor beta chain originates from a study of shared clonotypes between healthy human individuals. In the case of this clone: Different DNA sequences within this sample yield the same CDR3.

Researchers ran the assay at a deep level. The assay was immunoSEQ multiplex PCR, and TCRdb's table has in-frame clones only and misses some. The sample includes about 2.4 million clones, roughly 93% of them seen just once. Trimming shortened V by 0 bases and J by 5 bases, and 5 bases separated the two germline ends. This CDR3 is 12 amino acids long. Germline V CDR1 and CDR2: KGHSH, LQKENI. The chain has TRBV18 and TRBJ2-7; the D gene is possibly TRBD1 (5 bases). This clonotype was obtained from a man aged 18 to 29 in good health. Some clones in this sample may be carry-over from other donors' samples. Source material: naive CD4+ T cells from PBMCs. Subset given: CD45RA+ positively selected. The CDR3 coding sequence is TGTGCCAGCTCACCACCAGGGGACGAGCAGTACTTC. Protein: CASSPPGDEQYF.